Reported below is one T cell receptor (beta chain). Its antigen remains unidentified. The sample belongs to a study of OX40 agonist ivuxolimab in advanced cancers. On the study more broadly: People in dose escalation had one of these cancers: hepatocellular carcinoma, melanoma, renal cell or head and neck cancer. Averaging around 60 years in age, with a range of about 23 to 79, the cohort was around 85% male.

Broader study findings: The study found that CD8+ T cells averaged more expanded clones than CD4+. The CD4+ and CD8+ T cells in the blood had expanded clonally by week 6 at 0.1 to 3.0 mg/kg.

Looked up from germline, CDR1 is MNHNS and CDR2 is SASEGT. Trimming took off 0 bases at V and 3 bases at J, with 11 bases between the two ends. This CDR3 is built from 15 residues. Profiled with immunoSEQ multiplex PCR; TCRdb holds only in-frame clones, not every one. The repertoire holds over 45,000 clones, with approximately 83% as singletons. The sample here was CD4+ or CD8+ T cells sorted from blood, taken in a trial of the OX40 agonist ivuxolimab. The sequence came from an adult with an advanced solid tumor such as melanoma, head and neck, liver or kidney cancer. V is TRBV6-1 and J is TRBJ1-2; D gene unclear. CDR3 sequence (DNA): TGTGCCAGCAGTGAAGCAGGAGCAGTCCACTATGGCTACACCTTC. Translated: CASSEAGAVHYGYTF.